This T cell receptor (beta chain) appears in the sequencing data of a study of T cells in Graves' hyperthyroidism and ophthalmopathy. After removal of 6 bases from V and 2 bases from J, the junction contained 12 bases not matched to a gene. This CDR3 has 16 residues. Findings of the study overall: Most clonotypes expanded in the thyroid (above 0.001) were also present in blood.

Amplification of TCR beta CDR3 regions used RNA as the template. HTBI primers were the set used in a first-round RT-PCR of the TCR CDR3. From the multiplex PCR reads, TCRdb called clonotypes with MiXCR, one entry per CDR3 protein. The sample yields 250,000 to 400,000 distinct CDR3 sequences, roughly an eighth seen once. At least 3 on the Clinical Activity Score was recorded for ophthalmopathy patients, who also had NOSPECS grade at least 4 and duration under 3 months. A patient was excluded if there was uncontrolled infection, other autoimmune disease, pregnancy or lactation. This clonotype was seen repeatedly, ten times or more. Its specificity is not known.

This chain joins TRBV12-3 or TRBV12-4 and TRBJ2-7; 8 bases match TRBD2. The TCR originated in a woman in her forties with Graves' ophthalmopathy. Specimen: blood. Written as DNA, the CDR3 is TGTGCCAGCAGCTCGGGGGGGCGGGACGGAACCTACGAGCAGTACTTC. Protein sequence: CASSSGGRDGTYEQYF.